The rows below give T cell receptor beta chains drawn from one sample of a study of resident and recirculating memory T cells in vitiligo. Only in-frame clones appear in the TCRdb table, and some are missing; sequencing was by immunoSEQ multiplex PCR. The profile shows about 42,000 clones, around nine tenths of them singletons. The specimen was blood. These receptors were obtained from a male donor with vitiligo. Both conserved end residues are part of each CDR3. D genes are given only for firm matches. Part of the rows lack a size; the others show once, few, many or a class for expanded clones.

J gene,D gene,clone size,V gene,CDR3 protein,CDR3 DNA
TRBJ1-1,NA,NA,TRBV30,CAWDPVGEGTEAFF,TGTGCCTGGGACCCTGTTGGGGAGGGCACTGAAGCTTTCTTT
TRBJ1-3,NA,NA,TRBV5-6,CASSLGTSPGNTIYF,TGTGCCAGCAGCTTGGGGACAAGCCCTGGAAACACCATATATTTT
TRBJ2-5,TRBD2,NA,TRBV2,CASSELTSGQETQYF,TGTGCCAGCAGTGAACTGACTAGCGGGCAAGAGACCCAGTACTTC
TRBJ1-1,NA,NA,TRBV11-3,CASSWTQNTEAFF,TGTGCCAGCAGCTGGACACAGAACACTGAAGCTTTCTTT
TRBJ1-4,TRBD1,NA,TRBV4-3,CASSLHRGKLFNEKLFF,TGCGCCAGCAGCCTACACAGGGGGAAGCTTTTTAATGAAAAACTGTTTTTT
TRBJ1-1,NA,few,TRBV29-1,CSVEPHGVRDTEAFF,TGCAGCGTCGAACCCCACGGGGTGAGGGACACTGAAGCTTTCTTT
TRBJ1-1,NA,once,TRBV7-6,CASSSASSEAFF,TGTGCCAGCAGCTCCGCTAGCAGTGAAGCTTTCTTT
TRBJ1-1,NA,NA,TRBV19,CASNRGAGLLNTEAFF,TGTGCCAGTAACCGGGGGGCAGGACTGCTGAACACTGAAGCTTTCTTT
TRBJ2-5,TRBD2,NA,TRBV7-2,CASSLGTSGQETQYF,TGTGCCAGCAGCCTCGGGACTAGCGGGCAAGAGACCCAGTACTTC
TRBJ2-3,TRBD2,NA,TRBV7-8,CASSLATSVFADTQYF,TGTGCCAGCAGCTTAGCGACTAGCGTTTTCGCAGATACGCAGTATTTT
TRBJ1-1,TRBD1,NA,TRBV7-6,CASSRQRRDRGDTEAFF,TGTGCCAGCAGCCGACAAAGAAGGGACAGAGGGGACACTGAAGCTTTCTTT
TRBJ1-3,NA,once,TRBV30,CAWSAGTSGNTIYF,TGTGCCTGGAGCGCCGGGACATCTGGAAACACCATATATTTT
TRBJ1-2,TRBD1,NA,TRBV25-1,CASFLQGGGLDYGYTF,TGTGCCAGCTTCCTGCAGGGGGGCGGGTTAGACTATGGCTACACCTTC
TRBJ1-4,NA,NA,TRBV7-2,CASSSSTNEKLFF,TGTGCCAGCAGCTCATCAACTAATGAAAAACTGTTTTTT
TRBJ1-2,NA,NA,TRBV7-9,CASSLEVEGVGYTF,TGTGCCAGCAGCTTAGAGGTCGAGGGCGTGGGCTACACCTTC
TRBJ2-3,TRBD2,NA,TRBV5-4,CASSPGLAGGSTDTQYF,TGTGCCAGCAGCCCTGGATTAGCGGGGGGGAGCACAGATACGCAGTATTTT
TRBJ2-1,NA,NA,TRBV5-1,CASSSLDSYNEQFF,TGCGCCAGCAGCTCCTTGGACAGCTACAATGAGCAGTTCTTC
TRBJ2-7,NA,NA,TRBV21-1,CAVTRGQGLFRSYEQYF,TGTGCAGTAACCCGGGGACAGGGTTTGTTCAGGTCCTACGAGCAGTACTTC
TRBJ1-2,NA,NA,TRBV19,CALTGPYGYTF,TGTGCCCTCACAGGTCCCTATGGCTACACCTTC
TRBJ2-1,TRBD2,NA,TRBV6-6,CASSYETSGGREQFF,TGTGCCAGCAGTTACGAGACTAGCGGGGGCAGGGAGCAGTTCTTC
TRBJ1-6,TRBD1,NA,TRBV18,CASSPQDRESSPLHF,TGTGCCAGCTCACCACAGGACAGGGAAAGTTCACCCCTCCACTTT
TRBJ2-3,NA,NA,TRBV4-1,CASSQESKRGDTQYF,TGCGCCAGCAGCCAAGAATCTAAGCGTGGAGATACGCAGTATTTT
TRBJ2-3,NA,NA,TRBV10-3,CAISDHSRSSTDTQYF,TGTGCCATCAGTGACCACTCCCGGTCGAGCACAGATACGCAGTATTTT
TRBJ2-2,TRBD1,NA,TRBV27,CASSPRQGNTGELFF,TGTGCCAGCAGTCCTAGACAGGGGAACACCGGGGAGCTGTTTTTT
TRBJ1-1,NA,NA,TRBV7-9,CVVSGWRINTEAFF,TGTGTTGTTTCGGGGTGGCGGATTAACACTGAAGCTTTCTTT
TRBJ2-3,TRBD1,NA,TRBV19,CASSPTGTGDADTQYF,TGTGCCAGTAGTCCCACCGGGACAGGGGATGCAGATACGCAGTATTTT
TRBJ1-1,NA,NA,TRBV7-8,CASSEEIWNTEAFF,TGTGCCAGCAGCGAGGAGATCTGGAACACTGAAGCTTTCTTT